The 21 T cell receptor beta chains reported below all come from one sample, sequenced in a study of Graves' ophthalmopathy and Graves' hyperthyroidism. For repertoire sequencing, the TCR beta CDR3 regions were amplified from RNA transcripts. Second-round multiplex PCR came after a first-round RT-PCR that employed HTBI primers. A single record per CDR3 protein comes from TCRdb applying MiXCR to the multiplex PCR reads. The sample has 400,000 to 500,000 distinct CDR3 sequences, roughly 21% seen once. Sequencing was carried out using peripheral blood. Source of these receptors: a woman between 18 and 30 years old with stable Graves' hyperthyroidism.

This clonotype was recorded many times. The V and J genes are TRBV29-1 and TRBJ2-7; D is perhaps TRBD1 (5 bases). The CDR3 is 16 residues long. Germline V gene sequence: CDR1 SQVTM, CDR2 ANQGSEA. The ends were cut back, 6 bases at V and 5 bases at J, with 26 bases in the middle. Here the CDR3 DNA reads TGCAGCGTCGCCGAAGGGTCAGGCTGGGGCTTACACGAGCAGTACTTC. Residues: CSVAEGSGWGLHEQYF.

This clonotype has a count of ten or more. This chain links TRBV13 with TRBJ1-2, with TRBD1 matching over 8 bases. This CDR3 spans 14 amino acids. Germline CDR1 and CDR2: PRHDT and FYEKMQ (reference sequence). Trimming removed 0 bases from V and 6 bases from J; junction bases left unmatched: 3. The DNA for the CDR3 is TGTGCCAGCAGCTTAGGTCTGACAGGGGATGGCTACACCTTC. The encoded protein is CASSLGLTGDGYTF.

This clonotype came up many times. The chain joins TRBV20-1 to TRBJ2-7; D may correspond to TRBD1 or TRBD2 (6 bases each). V lost 1 base, J lost 2 bases, and 15 bases lay in between. The germline V gene has CDR1 DFQATT and CDR2 SNEGSKA (reference sequence). The length of the CDR3 is 15 residues. As DNA, the CDR3 is TGCAGTGCTAGAGCCGGACAGCCGGGGGCCTACGAGCAGTACTTC. It codes for CSARAGQPGAYEQYF.

The genes are TRBV10-3 and TRBJ2-5; D is perhaps TRBD1 (6 bases). Germline loops: CDR1 ENHRY, CDR2 SYGVKD. The CDR3 covers 15 residues. V gave up 4 bases and J gave up 2 bases, with 14 bases separating them. The CDR3 reads CAISAGGQIQETQYF. In DNA form, the CDR3 reads TGTGCCATCAGTGCTGGCGGACAGATTCAAGAGACCCAGTACTTC.

V usage is TRBV14 and J usage is TRBJ2-4; 11 nucleotides agree with TRBD2. V was pared by 3 bases and J by 4 bases, with 2 bases of the junction left unmatched. The CDR3 is 15 residues long. Looked up from germline, CDR1 is SGHDN and CDR2 is FVKESK. CDR3 in DNA: TGTGCCAGCAGCCAGGGACTAGCGGTGAAAAACATTCAGTACTTC. This codes for CASSQGLAVKNIQYF.

The V call is TRBV9, the J call TRBJ2-7, with 8 positions matching TRBD1. Trimming cost V 0 bases and J 2 bases; bases outside gene matches: 7. CDR1 and CDR2 from the germline V gene are SGDLS and YYNGEE. There are 16 residues in the CDR3. In DNA, the CDR3 is TGTGCCAGCAGCGTAGGGGGACAGGTCTCTACCTACGAGCAGTACTTC. It is translated as CASSVGGQVSTYEQYF.

This clonotype was counted ten times or more. The V and J genes are TRBV25-1 and TRBJ1-2; a possible D gene is TRBD1 (5 bases). The length of the CDR3 is 13 residues. The germline V and J ends were trimmed by 8 bases and 4 bases, with 14 bases remaining between them. Per germline, CDR1 MGHDK and CDR2 SYGVNS. CDR3 nucleotide sequence: TGTGCCAGCTCTCGGGACCAAGTCTATGGCTACACCTTC. Translated: CASSRDQVYGYTF.

This clonotype was recorded many times. The V and J genes are TRBV20-1 and TRBJ2-5, with TRBD1 matching 10 bases. With V trimmed by 0 bases and J by 5 bases, 6 bases remained unmatched. CDR3 size: 15 residues. Germline values: CDR1 DFQATT, CDR2 SNEGSKA (reference sequence). CDR3 in DNA: TGCAGTGCTAGAGATTGGACAGGGGGAGGGGAGACCCAGTACTTC. It yields the protein CSARDWTGGGETQYF.

This clonotype was detected ten times or more. CDR3 protein: CASKDWREDTGELFF. CDR3 DNA sequence: TGTGCCAGCAAAGATTGGCGGGAGGACACCGGGGAGCTGTTTTTT. The rearrangement links TRBV7-8 to TRBJ2-2; 8 bases map to TRBD2. J gave up 3 bases and V 7 bases, and 7 bases lay outside the gene matches. CDR1 is SGHVS and CDR2 is FQNEAQ in the germline V gene. CDR3 length equals 15 residues.

This clonotype was observed a few times. The chain uses TRBV12-3 or TRBV12-4 and TRBJ1-1, with a tentative D call TRBD1 (5 bases). This CDR3 has 15 amino acids. The V and J ends lost 4 bases and 0 bases respectively, with 12 bases between them. The DNA for the CDR3 is TGTGCCAGCAGTTCACTTGACAGCCTGAACACTGAAGCTTTCTTT. It codes for CASSSLDSLNTEAFF.

This clonotype was counted at least ten times. This chain's CDR3 is CASSLEANDYGYTF. The CDR3 region has the DNA TGCGCCAGCAGCTTGGAGGCCAACGACTATGGCTACACCTTC. J is TRBJ1-2 and V is TRBV5-1; no clear D. The CDR3 runs to 14 residues. The germline gives CDR1 SGHRS, CDR2 YFSETQ. V lost 0 bases and J lost 3, with 9 bases in between.

This clonotype was seen many times. V usage is TRBV7-2 and J usage is TRBJ2-5, with 7 positions matching TRBD2. The V and J ends lost 5 bases and 2 bases, in that order; junction bases with no gene match: 5. Germline V lookup: CDR1 SGHTA, CDR2 FQGNSA. The CDR3 length is 14 residues. Written as DNA, the CDR3 is TGTGCCAGCAGCCCACTAGCGCGTCAAGAGACCCAGTACTTC. Amino acids: CASSPLARQETQYF.

The chain couples TRBV6-1 to TRBJ2-5; a possible D gene is TRBD2 (6 bases). V lost 3 bases, J lost 4 bases, and 15 bases lay in between. CDR1 is MNHNS, CDR2 SASEGT, per germline. The CDR3 consists of 15 residues. The CDR3 sequence is CASSDGGIILETQYF. In DNA, the CDR3 is TGTGCCAGCAGTGATGGGGGGATCATTCTAGAGACCCAGTACTTC.

This clonotype has a handful of counts. The chain couples TRBV28 to TRBJ2-7; no clear D. Germline CDR1 reads MDHEN; CDR2 reads SYDVKM. Trimming took off 5 bases at V and 3 bases at J, with 14 bases between the two ends. The CDR3 is 14 residues long. This chain's CDR3 is CASSPPARYYEQYF. CDR3 bases: TGTGCCAGCAGTCCCCCCGCTAGATACTACGAGCAGTACTTC.

This clonotype has ten or more counts. The CDR3 nucleotides are TGCGCCAGCTCAGGCTTCTTGGGGGGGGAGACCCAGTACTTC. Translating it yields CASSGFLGGETQYF. The V and J genes are TRBV10-2 and TRBJ2-5; the match to TRBD2 covers 7 bases. The CDR3 totals 14 residues. Germline-derived CDR1 and CDR2 are WSHSY and SAAADI. V shed 8 bases, J shed 5 bases, and the junction held 11 bases outside the gene matches.

The sample holds many counts of this clonotype. Since the CDR3 does not end with the conserved phenylalanine or tryptophan, this likely comes from a read error. The rearrangement joins TRBV12-3 or TRBV12-4 to TRBJ2-2, with 9 bases lining up with TRBD1. This CDR3 spans 18 amino acids. V lost 7 bases, J lost 8 bases, and 20 bases stayed unmatched. CDR3 amino acids: CASTSQYTGQGRRGELFV. The CDR3 DNA reads as TGTGCCAGCACCTCCCAATATACGGGACAGGGTAGGCGTGGGGAGCTGTTTGTT.

The chain employs TRBV6-1 and TRBJ1-5; no reliable D call. The CDR3 is 14 residues long. V lost 4 bases and J 10 bases, leaving 17 bases between the germline ends. The germline V gene encodes CDR1 MNHNS and CDR2 SASEGT. CDR3 in amino acids: CASSARRGISPQHF. The DNA of the CDR3 is TGTGCCAGCAGTGCCAGACGAGGAATCAGCCCCCAGCATTTT.

This clonotype was seen many times. V is TRBV4-1 and J is TRBJ2-7; the match to TRBD2 covers 12 bases. The germline V gene encodes CDR1 MGHRA and CDR2 YSYEKL. This CDR3 comprises 16 residues. V gave up 4 bases and J gave up 2 bases; unmatched junction bases: 6. This chain's CDR3 is CASSRGTSGQTYEQYF. The CDR3 DNA is TGCGCCAGCAGCCGCGGGACTAGCGGGCAGACCTACGAGCAGTACTTC.

The rearrangement joins TRBV2 to TRBJ1-5; a weak D match, TRBD1 (5 bases). Germline V gene data show CDR1 as SNHLY and CDR2 as FYNNEI. Trimming pared 0 bases from V and 8 bases from J, leaving 11 bases between. The CDR3 spans 14 residues. CDR3 loop: CASSEALGGEPQHF. CDR3 nucleotide sequence: TGTGCCAGCAGTGAAGCTCTGGGGGGGGAGCCCCAGCATTTT.

This clonotype was observed a handful of times. A read error may produce the germline difference seen at one junction end. The chain combines TRBV7-9 with TRBJ2-4; D unclear. CDR3 length equals 12 residues. Germline assignment: CDR1 SEHNR and CDR2 FQNEAQ (reference sequence). CDR3 nucleotides: TGTGCCAGCAGCCCTTCGGTAAACATTAAGTACTTC. Translated, it gives CASSPSVNIKYF.

This clonotype was detected only a few times. The chain joins TRBV7-2 to TRBJ2-7; D is perhaps TRBD1 (5 bases). CDR3 size: 15 residues. V was cut by 1 base and J by 4 bases, with 14 bases left in between. Germline V gene lookup returns CDR1 SGHTA and CDR2 FQGNSA. This chain's CDR3 is CASSLGGQGFYEQYF. DNA for the CDR3: TGTGCCAGCAGCTTAGGGGGTCAGGGATTTTACGAGCAGTACTTC.